The clone carrying this T cell receptor beta chain showed up many times. What it recognizes is unknown. V dropped 2 bases and J dropped 9 bases, with 16 bases sitting between them. Germline loops: CDR1 SGHTA, CDR2 FQGNSA. The CDR3 consists of 14 residues. TCRdb re-analysed the reads in MiXCR, keeping a single row per CDR3 protein. In the table there are some 150,000 distinct CDR3 sequences, about 20% of which are singletons. The sample comes from a study of T cell repertoires in cytomegalovirus infection. Points from the study as a whole: It was HLA-C-restricted CMV-specific TCR beta clonotypes that dominated the response ex vivo. The study identified carriers of CMV plus the relevant HLA from cumulative public TCR beta family frequency.

Specimen: PBMCs. The receptor was isolated from a human donor in good health (CMV status not recorded). Some clones in this sample may be carry-over from other donors' samples. The rearrangement links TRBV7-2 to TRBJ1-1; possibly TRBD1 for D (6 bases). CDR3 nucleotide sequence: TGTGCCAGCAGCTTACGACAGGAACCCGGAAAAGCTTTCTTT. Its translation: CASSLRQEPGKAFF. Complete variable domain (other parts from reference TRBV7-2 and TRBJ1-1): GAGVSQSPSNKVTEKGKDVELRCDPISGHTALYWYRQSLGQGLEFLIYFQGNSAPDKSGLPSDRFSAERTGGSVSTLTIQRTQQEDSAVYLCASSLRQEPGKAFFGQGTRLTVV.